The rows below give T cell receptor beta chains drawn from one sample of a study of cytomegalovirus exposure and HLA in healthy donors. Produced via immunoSEQ multiplex PCR; TCRdb's table is partial and in-frame only. This repertoire shows approximately 100,000 clones, just under 75% found once; its top ten account for approximately 2%. Sequencing was performed on PBMCs. The receptor set was obtained from a human donor in good health. CDR3s include the opening cysteine and the closing phenylalanine or tryptophan. The D gene is left open where the match is weak. For some rows the clone size is stated as once, few or many, or as a class when expanded; others skip it.

V	J	D	size	CDR3	DNA
TRBV5-6	TRBJ2-1	NA	few	CASSPSQEQGFSYNEQFF	TGTGCCAGCAGCCCTTCCCAGGAGCAGGGGTTCTCCTACAATGAGCAGTTCTTC
TRBV5-1	TRBJ2-1	NA	NA	CASSLGAGLTYNEQFF	TGCGCCAGCAGCTTGGGAGCGGGTCTTACCTACAATGAGCAGTTCTTC
TRBV6-6	TRBJ2-1	NA	NA	CASSESGVGEQFF	TGTGCCAGCAGCGAGTCAGGGGTTGGCGAGCAGTTCTTC
TRBV7-2	TRBJ1-2	NA	once	CASSHNRGFDGYTF	TGTGCCAGCAGCCACAACCGGGGTTTTGACGGCTACACCTTC
TRBV28	TRBJ1-1	TRBD1	NA	CASRPPGQGEAFF	TGTGCCAGCAGACCTCCGGGACAGGGGGAAGCTTTCTTT
TRBV2	TRBJ2-7	TRBD2	NA	CASTPRPTGGYEQYF	TGTGCCAGCACCCCAAGACCCACGGGGGGCTACGAGCAGTACTTC
TRBV5-1	TRBJ2-1	TRBD2	NA	CASRWLAGMNEQFF	TGCGCCAGCAGGTGGCTAGCGGGTATGAATGAGCAGTTCTTC
TRBV6-1	TRBJ1-2	NA	NA	CASTFRRGYTF	TGTGCCAGCACCTTCAGGCGCGGCTACACCTTC
TRBV7-6	TRBJ1-6	TRBD1	NA	CASSPYPRGAVNSPLHF	TGTGCCAGCAGCCCCTACCCCAGGGGGGCCGTTAATTCACCCCTCCACTTT
TRBV5-1	TRBJ2-5	TRBD2	few	CASSAGLAGVGETQYF	TGCGCCAGCAGCGCCGGACTAGCGGGAGTTGGAGAGACCCAGTACTTC
TRBV7-9	TRBJ2-7	NA	once	CASSLGLGSSYEQYF	TGTGCCAGCAGCTTAGGTCTTGGCAGTTCCTACGAGCAGTACTTC
TRBV27	TRBJ2-5	TRBD1	NA	CASSMNRPRDRQETQYF	TGTGCCAGCAGTATGAACCGACCCCGGGACAGACAAGAGACCCAGTACTTC
TRBV9	TRBJ2-2	TRBD2	NA	CASRGGAWNTGELFF	TGTGCCAGCAGGGGAGGGGCTTGGAACACCGGGGAGCTGTTTTTT
TRBV5-1	TRBJ2-7	NA	NA	CASSPDTAGSYEQYF	TGCGCCAGCAGCCCCGATACGGCAGGGTCCTACGAGCAGTACTTC
TRBV5-4	TRBJ1-1	NA	few	CASSLGGGVGTEAFF	TGTGCCAGCAGCTTGGGCGGAGGGGTGGGCACTGAAGCTTTCTTT